The 21 T cell receptor beta chains below come from one sample, sequenced in a study of vaccination and CD4 T cells after COVID-19. Cultured CD4+ T cells had their DNA profiled by the Oncomine TCR Beta short-read assay. TCRdb fed the PCR reads into MiXCR, producing one record per CDR3 protein. The sample records 6,000 to 9,000 distinct CDR3 sequences, approximately 31% being singletons. Antigen specificity for these receptors is unknown. Treatment denoted: approximately nine-day PBMC culture with coronavirus spike peptide pools or control peptides (ViraFEST assay). Prior to the COVID-19 pandemic (2011-2018), the unexposed donor's CD4+ T cells were collected. The sample comprised CD4+ T cells from blood, cultured in vitro. The receptors shown here come from a human donor in good health.

The chain has TRBV7-3 and TRBJ2-2; 11 bases fit TRBD2. CDR3 size: 16 residues. Germline V gene data show CDR1 as SGHTA and CDR2 as FQGTGA. Losses at the gene ends were 6 bases for V and 1 base for J; bases not matched to a gene: 4. The chain's CDR3 is CASRPTSGGNTGELFF. The DNA of the CDR3 is TGTGCCAGCAGACCCACTAGCGGGGGGAACACCGGGGAGCTGTTTTTT.

This clonotype was counted a few times. The chain carries TRBV6-1 and TRBJ1-5, with TRBD1 matching over 7 bases. The CDR3 has 13 amino acids. With 7 bases clipped from V and 7 bases from J, the junction kept 7 bases outside the gene matches. Germline CDR1 and CDR2: MNHNS and SASEGT. The CDR3 DNA sequence: TGTGCCAGCACCAATACACAGGGGCAGCCCCAGCATTTT. This gives the protein CASTNTQGQPQHF.

The chain joins TRBV9 to TRBJ2-1; D unclear. Germline V gives CDR1 SGDLS, CDR2 YYNGEE. CDR3 size: 12 residues. Trimming stripped 2 bases from V and 6 bases from J, with 6 bases between. The DNA of the CDR3 is TGTGCCAGCAGCGTGAAGGGCAATGAGCAGTTCTTC. The encoded protein is CASSVKGNEQFF.

This chain joins TRBV20-1 and TRBJ1-2; 8 nucleotides match TRBD1. The CDR3 has 12 residues. With 4 bases clipped from V and 6 bases from J, the junction kept 4 bases outside the gene matches. CDR1 and CDR2 (germline): DFQATT, SNEGSKA (reference sequence). The CDR3 region has the DNA TGCAGTGCTACCCCAGGGGGCAATGGCTACACCTTC. This sequence encodes CSATPGGNGYTF.

The chain links TRBV19 to TRBJ1-5, with D possibly TRBD1 on 6 matching bases. The V and J ends lost 5 bases and 5 bases respectively, with 13 bases between them. CDR1 and CDR2 from the germline V gene are LNHDA and SQIVND (reference sequence). This CDR3 region has 14 residues. The CDR3 DNA sequence: TGTGCCAGTAGTGCCCGGGACACCTATCAGCCCCAGCATTTT. Its protein product is CASSARDTYQPQHF. The whole variable domain, remainder taken from reference TRBV19 and TRBJ1-5, is DGGITQSPKYLFRKEGQNVTLSCEQNLNHDAMYWYRQDPGQGLRLIYYSQIVNDFQKGDIAEGYSVSREKKESFPLTVTSAQKNPTAFYLCASSARDTYQPQHFGDGTRLSIL.

This chain links TRBV6-1 with TRBJ1-5, with 7 bases identical to TRBD1. Germline CDR1 and CDR2: MNHNS and SASEGT. Trimming cost V 6 bases and J 3 bases; bases outside gene matches: 8. CDR3 length equals 15 residues. The CDR3 is CASRPFGQVNQPQHF. CDR3 nucleotides: TGTGCCAGCAGACCATTCGGACAGGTCAATCAGCCCCAGCATTTT.

The CDR3 loop is CAWNRDLYNEQFF. The CDR3 coding sequence is TGTGCCTGGAACAGAGACCTCTACAATGAGCAGTTCTTC. The chain is built from TRBV30 and TRBJ2-1; D is unclear. Trimming removed 4 bases from V and 3 bases from J, with 10 bases in between. Germline-derived CDR1 and CDR2 are GTSNPN and SVGIG (reference sequence). The CDR3 extends over 13 amino acids.

This chain connects TRBV7-4 to TRBJ1-5, with a possible D match to TRBD1 (6 bases). The CDR3 length is 16 residues. CDR1 and CDR2 (germline): SGHVT, SQSDAQ. Trimming took 5 bases from V and 2 from J, leaving 16 bases between them. The CDR3 DNA is TGTGCCAGCAGCATAACAGGGAGTATAGGCAATCAGCCCCAGCATTTT. Its translation: CASSITGSIGNQPQHF.

This clonotype was observed a few times. J is TRBJ1-5 and V is TRBV6-1; D ambiguous. Trimming cost V 5 bases and J 5 bases, with 16 bases left between them. Germline V lookup: CDR1 MNHNS, CDR2 SASEGT. The CDR3 length is 15 residues. The CDR3 nucleotides are TGTGCCAGCAGTCTCGACTCCCCCCCTCATCAGCCCCAGCATTTT. This gives the protein CASSLDSPPHQPQHF.

Comment on this clonotype: A junction boundary mismatches the germline segment, possibly from a read error. CDR3 amino acids: CSAGDLGGRPGNTQYF. In nucleotides, the CDR3 is TGCAGTGCTGGAGATCTGGGGGGGCGGCCTGGAAATACGCAGTATTTT. The J gene is TRBJ2-3, the V gene TRBV20-1, with a weak D call TRBD2 (7 bases). CDR1 and CDR2 from the germline V gene are DFQATT and SNEGSKA (reference sequence). The CDR3 spans 16 residues.

The DNA for the CDR3 is TGCAGTGCTAGAGAGAGTTTACGCACAGATACGCAGTATTTT. Translating it yields CSARESLRTDTQYF. This rearrangement joins TRBV20-1 to TRBJ2-3; D not resolved. V gave up 0 bases and J gave up 1 base, with 8 bases separating them. The CDR3 consists of 14 residues. In germline, CDR1 is DFQATT, CDR2 SNEGSKA (reference sequence).

The V gene is TRBV5-1, the J gene TRBJ2-7; 8 positions agree with TRBD1. CDR3 length: 14 amino acids. V was pared by 0 bases and J by 6 bases, with 5 bases of the junction left unmatched. Germline V gene sequence: CDR1 SGHRS, CDR2 YFSETQ. As DNA, the CDR3 is TGCGCCAGCAGCTTGGCAGGGACAGGACTCGAGCAGTACTTC. Translation: CASSLAGTGLEQYF.

This chain links TRBV18 with TRBJ2-1, with TRBD1 identical over 8 bases. CDR1 and CDR2 from the germline V gene are KGHSH and LQKENI. The J segment lost 7 bases and the V segment lost 5 bases, leaving 4 bases of the junction unmatched. The CDR3 consists of 13 residues. CDR3 loop: CASSTQGENEQFF. The DNA for the CDR3 is TGTGCCAGCTCAACACAGGGGGAGAATGAGCAGTTCTTC.

The V call is TRBV6-5, the J call TRBJ2-3, with D tentatively TRBD2 (5 bases). With 0 bases removed from V and 5 bases from J, the gap between germline ends came to 12 bases. The length of the CDR3 is 15 residues. Germline V gene lookup returns CDR1 MNHEY and CDR2 SVGAGI. The chain's CDR3 is CASSYSGRFQDTQYF. The CDR3 nucleotides read TGTGCCAGCAGTTACTCTGGGAGATTCCAAGATACGCAGTATTTT.

The chain uses TRBV5-1 and TRBJ1-6; D is unclear. Trimming cost V 0 bases and J 5 bases, with 9 bases left between them. The germline V gene encodes CDR1 SGHRS and CDR2 YFSETQ. CDR3 length: 15 residues. Here the CDR3 reads CASSLGSTHNSPLHF. The CDR3 DNA sequence: TGCGCCAGCAGCTTGGGTTCAACCCATAATTCACCCCTCCACTTT.

This clonotype was detected only a few times. This chain connects TRBV6-5 to TRBJ2-5, with TRBD2 as a possible D gene (5 bases). V was shortened by 0 bases and J by 3 bases, with 14 bases between the two germline ends. CDR3 length equals 16 residues. Germline values: CDR1 MNHEY, CDR2 SVGAGI. CDR3 nucleotides: TGTGCCAGCAGTTACTCATTAGGAGGAGTCGAAGAGACCCAGTACTTC. Its protein is CASSYSLGGVEETQYF.

The rearrangement uses TRBV29-1 and TRBJ1-1; D perhaps matches TRBD1 (6 bases). The CDR3 has 16 residues. The V end was cut by 4 bases, the J end by 1 base, with 19 bases between. Germline V gene lookup returns CDR1 SQVTM and CDR2 ANQGSEA. CDR3 bases: TGCAGCGTTGCCCTTGTGGCCAGGGGCGGGAACACTGAAGCTTTCTTT. Translating it yields CSVALVARGGNTEAFF. The variable domain in full, with the rest retrieved from reference TRBV29-1 and TRBJ1-1, is SAVISQKPSRDICQRGTSLTIQCQVDSQVTMMFWYRQQPGQSLTLIATANQGSEATYESGFVIDKFPISRPNLTFSTLTVSNMSPEDSSIYLCSVALVARGGNTEAFFGQGTRLTVV.

The V and J genes are TRBV7-3 and TRBJ1-1; D remains ambiguous. Germline V CDR1 and CDR2: SGHTA, FQGTGA. V was pared by 2 bases and J by 6 bases, with 19 bases between. There are 16 residues in the CDR3. The CDR3 loop is CASSLQGVKNGAEAFF. The DNA for the CDR3 is TGTGCCAGCAGCTTACAAGGTGTCAAAAACGGGGCTGAAGCTTTCTTT.

The gene calls are TRBV6-5 and TRBJ2-7, with 7 positions matching TRBD2. The CDR3 spans 15 residues. V lost 4 bases, J lost 3 bases, and 9 bases stayed unmatched. Germline lookup yields CDR1 MNHEY and CDR2 SVGAGI. CDR3 in amino acids: CASSSVIAGLYEQYF. CDR3 nucleotide sequence: TGTGCCAGCAGTTCAGTCATAGCGGGCCTCTACGAGCAGTACTTC.

This clonotype has more than one count but fewer than ten. The chain has TRBV5-4 and TRBJ2-2; TRBD2 is a possible D gene (7 bases). V lost 5 bases, J lost 7 bases, and 18 bases lay in between. The CDR3 length is 15 residues. The germline V gene has CDR1 SGHNT and CDR2 YYREEE (reference sequence). CDR3 in amino acids: CASRQWGGVNGELFF. CDR3 bases: TGTGCCAGCAGACAGTGGGGGGGCGTCAACGGGGAGCTGTTTTTT.

The chain joins TRBV6-1 to TRBJ2-7; unclear D gene. Looked up from germline, CDR1 is MNHNS and CDR2 is SASEGT. This CDR3 comprises 11 residues. Trimming stripped 3 bases from V and 3 bases from J, with 3 bases between. CDR3 nucleotides: TGTGCCAGCAGTGACAGCTACGAGCAGTACTTC. Protein sequence: CASSDSYEQYF.